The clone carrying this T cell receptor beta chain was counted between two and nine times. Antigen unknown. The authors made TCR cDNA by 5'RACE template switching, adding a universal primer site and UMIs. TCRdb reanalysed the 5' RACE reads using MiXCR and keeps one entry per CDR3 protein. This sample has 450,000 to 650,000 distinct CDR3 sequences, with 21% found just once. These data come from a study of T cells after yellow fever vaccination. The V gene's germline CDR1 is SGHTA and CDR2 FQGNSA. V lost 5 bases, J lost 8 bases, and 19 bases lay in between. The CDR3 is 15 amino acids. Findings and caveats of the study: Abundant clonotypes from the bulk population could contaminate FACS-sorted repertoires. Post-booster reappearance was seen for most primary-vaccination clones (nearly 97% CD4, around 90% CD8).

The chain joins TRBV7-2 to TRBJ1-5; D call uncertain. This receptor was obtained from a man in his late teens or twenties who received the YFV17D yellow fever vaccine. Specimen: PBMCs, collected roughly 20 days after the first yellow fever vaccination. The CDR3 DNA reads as TGTGCCAGCAGCCCAGGAGCGAGGGTAACTAAGCCCCAGCATTTT. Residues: CASSPGARVTKPQHF.